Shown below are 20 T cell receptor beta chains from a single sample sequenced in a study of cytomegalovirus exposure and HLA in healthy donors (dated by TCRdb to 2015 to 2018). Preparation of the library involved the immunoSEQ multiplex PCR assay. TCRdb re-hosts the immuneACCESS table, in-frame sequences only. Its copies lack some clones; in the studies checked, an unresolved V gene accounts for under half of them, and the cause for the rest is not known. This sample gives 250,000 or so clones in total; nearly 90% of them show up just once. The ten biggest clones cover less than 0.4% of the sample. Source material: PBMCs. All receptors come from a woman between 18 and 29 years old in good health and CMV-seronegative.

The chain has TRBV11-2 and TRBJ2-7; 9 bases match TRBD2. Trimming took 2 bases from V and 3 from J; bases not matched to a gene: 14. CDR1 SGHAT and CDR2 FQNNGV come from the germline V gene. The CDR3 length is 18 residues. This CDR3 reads CASSLRALAGGTVYEQYF. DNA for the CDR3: TGTGCCAGCAGCTTACGGGCCCTCGCGGGGGGGACGGTCTACGAGCAGTACTTC.

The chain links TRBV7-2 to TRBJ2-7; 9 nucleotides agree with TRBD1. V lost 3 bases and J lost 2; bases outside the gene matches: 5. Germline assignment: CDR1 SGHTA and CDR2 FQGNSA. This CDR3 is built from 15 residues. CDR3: CASSLGQGIPYEQYF. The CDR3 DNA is TGTGCCAGCAGCTTGGGACAGGGAATTCCCTACGAGCAGTACTTC.

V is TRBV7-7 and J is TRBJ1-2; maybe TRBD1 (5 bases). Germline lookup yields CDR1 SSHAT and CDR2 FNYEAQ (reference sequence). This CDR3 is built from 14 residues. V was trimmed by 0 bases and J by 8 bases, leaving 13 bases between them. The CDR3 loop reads CASSLAYRSPGYTF. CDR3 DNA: TGTGCCAGCAGCTTAGCGTACAGGTCCCCCGGCTACACCTTC.

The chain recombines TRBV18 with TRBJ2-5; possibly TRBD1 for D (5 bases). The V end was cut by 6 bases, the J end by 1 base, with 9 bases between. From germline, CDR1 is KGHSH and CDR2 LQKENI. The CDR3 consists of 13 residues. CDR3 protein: CASSRQSQETQYF. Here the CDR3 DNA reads TGTGCCAGCTCCCGACAGTCCCAAGAGACCCAGTACTTC.

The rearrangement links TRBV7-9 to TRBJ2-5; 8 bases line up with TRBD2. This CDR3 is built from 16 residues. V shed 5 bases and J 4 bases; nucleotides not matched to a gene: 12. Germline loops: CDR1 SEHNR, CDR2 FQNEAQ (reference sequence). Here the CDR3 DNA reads TGTGCCAGCAGCCACGCGGGACTAGAGTCGGTAGAGACCCAGTACTTC. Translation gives CASSHAGLESVETQYF.

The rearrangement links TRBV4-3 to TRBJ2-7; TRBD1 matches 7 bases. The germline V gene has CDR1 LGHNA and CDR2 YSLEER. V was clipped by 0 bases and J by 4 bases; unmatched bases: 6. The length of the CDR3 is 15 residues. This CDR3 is CASSQDLGDSYEQYF. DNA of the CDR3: TGCGCCAGCAGCCAAGATCTTGGGGACAGTTACGAGCAGTACTTC.

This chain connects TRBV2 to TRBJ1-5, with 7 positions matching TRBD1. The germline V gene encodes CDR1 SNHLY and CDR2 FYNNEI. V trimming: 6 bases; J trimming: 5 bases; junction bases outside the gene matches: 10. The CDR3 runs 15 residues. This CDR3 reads CASRTRQGPYQPQHF. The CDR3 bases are TGTGCCAGCAGAACCAGACAGGGTCCCTATCAGCCCCAGCATTTT.

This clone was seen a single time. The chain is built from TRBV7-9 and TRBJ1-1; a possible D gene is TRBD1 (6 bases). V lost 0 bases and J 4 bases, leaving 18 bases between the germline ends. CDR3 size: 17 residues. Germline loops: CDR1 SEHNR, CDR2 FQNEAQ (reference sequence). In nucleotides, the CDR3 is TGTGCCAGCAGCTTAGCGTCGGGGGGCGCCGGGAGCACTGAAGCTTTCTTT. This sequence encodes CASSLASGGAGSTEAFF.

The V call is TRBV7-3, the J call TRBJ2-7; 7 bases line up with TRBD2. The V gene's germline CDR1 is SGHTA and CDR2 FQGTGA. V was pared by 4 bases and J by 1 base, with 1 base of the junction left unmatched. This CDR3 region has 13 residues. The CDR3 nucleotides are TGTGCCAGCAGCTCTAGCGGATCCTACGAGCAGTACTTC. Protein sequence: CASSSSGSYEQYF.

CDR3 DNA: TGTGCCAGCCGAACGTCAGACAGGGGATGGGGCTACACCTTC. The encoded protein is CASRTSDRGWGYTF. The chain has TRBV28 and TRBJ1-2, with 8 bases identical to TRBD1. CDR3 length equals 14 residues. Trimming at V came to 8 bases and at J to 8 bases, leaving 13 bases not matched to a gene. Germline V gene sequence: CDR1 MDHEN, CDR2 SYDVKM.

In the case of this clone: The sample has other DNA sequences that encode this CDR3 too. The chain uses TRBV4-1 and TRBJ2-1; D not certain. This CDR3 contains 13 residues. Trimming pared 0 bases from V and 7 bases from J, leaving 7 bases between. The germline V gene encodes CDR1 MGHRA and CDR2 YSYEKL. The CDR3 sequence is CASSQDIVNEQFF. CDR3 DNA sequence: TGCGCCAGCAGCCAAGATATAGTGAATGAGCAGTTCTTC.

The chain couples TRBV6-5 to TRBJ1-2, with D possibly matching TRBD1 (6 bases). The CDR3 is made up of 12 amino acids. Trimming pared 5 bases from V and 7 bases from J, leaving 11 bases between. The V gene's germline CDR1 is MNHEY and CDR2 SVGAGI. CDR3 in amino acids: CASSGDMGGYTF. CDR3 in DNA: TGTGCCAGCAGTGGGGACATGGGTGGCTACACCTTC.

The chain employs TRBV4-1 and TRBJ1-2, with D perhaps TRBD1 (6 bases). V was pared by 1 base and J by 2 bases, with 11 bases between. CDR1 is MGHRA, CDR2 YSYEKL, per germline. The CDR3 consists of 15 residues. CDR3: CASSQADGQNYGYTF. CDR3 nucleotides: TGCGCCAGCAGCCAAGCCGACGGACAGAACTATGGCTACACCTTC.

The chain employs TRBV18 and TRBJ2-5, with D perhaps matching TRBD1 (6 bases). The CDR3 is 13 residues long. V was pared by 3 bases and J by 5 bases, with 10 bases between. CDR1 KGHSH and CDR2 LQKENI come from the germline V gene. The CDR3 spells CASSPTQGETQYF. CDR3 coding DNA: TGTGCCAGCTCACCCACCCAGGGGGAGACCCAGTACTTC.

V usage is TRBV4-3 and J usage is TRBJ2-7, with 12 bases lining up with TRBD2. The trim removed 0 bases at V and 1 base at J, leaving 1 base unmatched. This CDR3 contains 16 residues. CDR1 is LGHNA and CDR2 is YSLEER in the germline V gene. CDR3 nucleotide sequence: TGCGCCAGCAGCCAAGATCTAGCGGGGGGGTCCTACGAGCAGTACTTC. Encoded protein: CASSQDLAGGSYEQYF.

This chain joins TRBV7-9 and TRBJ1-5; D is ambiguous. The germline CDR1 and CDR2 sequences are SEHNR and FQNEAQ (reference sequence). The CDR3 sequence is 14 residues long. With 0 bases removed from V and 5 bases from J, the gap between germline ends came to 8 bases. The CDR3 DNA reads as TGTGCCAGCAGCTTAGCAGGGAGTCATCAGCCCCAGCATTTT. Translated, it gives CASSLAGSHQPQHF.

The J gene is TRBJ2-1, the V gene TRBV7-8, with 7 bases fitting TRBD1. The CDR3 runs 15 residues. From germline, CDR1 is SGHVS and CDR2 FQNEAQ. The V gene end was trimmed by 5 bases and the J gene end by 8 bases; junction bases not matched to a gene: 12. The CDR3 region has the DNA TGTGCCAGCAGCGTTAGCAGGGGGTACAGGTATGAGCAGTTCTTC. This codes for CASSVSRGYRYEQFF.

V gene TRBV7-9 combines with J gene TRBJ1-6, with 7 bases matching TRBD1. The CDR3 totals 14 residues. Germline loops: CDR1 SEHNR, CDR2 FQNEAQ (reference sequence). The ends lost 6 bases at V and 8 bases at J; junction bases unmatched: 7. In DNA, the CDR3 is TGTGCCAGCAGAAGGACAGGCTTGGATTCACCCCTCCACTTT. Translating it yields CASRRTGLDSPLHF.

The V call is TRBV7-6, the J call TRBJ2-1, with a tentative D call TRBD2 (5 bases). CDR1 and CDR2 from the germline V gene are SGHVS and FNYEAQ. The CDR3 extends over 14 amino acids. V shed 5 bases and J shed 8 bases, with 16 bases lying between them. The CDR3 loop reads CASSHVGPGDEQFF. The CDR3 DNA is TGTGCCAGCAGCCACGTCGGACCCGGGGATGAGCAGTTCTTC. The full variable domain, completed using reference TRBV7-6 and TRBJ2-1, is GAGVSQSPRYKVTKRGQDVALRCDPISGHVSLYWYRQALGQGPEFLTYFNYEAQQDKSGLPNDRFSAERPEGSISTLTIQRTEQRDSAMYRCASSHVGPGDEQFFGPGTRLTVL.

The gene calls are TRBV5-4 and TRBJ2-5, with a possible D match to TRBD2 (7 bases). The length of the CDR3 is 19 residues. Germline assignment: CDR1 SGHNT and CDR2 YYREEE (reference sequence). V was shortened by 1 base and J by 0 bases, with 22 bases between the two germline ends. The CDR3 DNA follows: TGTGCCAGCAGCTTGAGCGTAATATTGGGGGGGGCGTACCAAGAGACCCAGTACTTC. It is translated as CASSLSVILGGAYQETQYF.